The subject of this entry is one TCR beta chain. The data stem from a study of blood T cell repertoires in COVID-19. The wider study: Acute-phase and convalescent COVID-19 samples originated in the United States, Italy and Spain. Sources were T cells, B-cell-depleted T cells, or PBMCs; the material itself was cDNA or gDNA.

Germline V gene lookup returns CDR1 SQVTM and CDR2 ANQGSEA. V shed 5 bases and J 7 bases; nucleotides not matched to a gene: 11. This CDR3 region has 14 residues. Original methodology: Reference gene primer amplification in the assay estimated nucleated cell counts. The assay was immunoSEQ multiplex PCR, and TCRdb's table has in-frame clones only and misses some. From that table come the V and J calls and clone size; the DNA was used to work out D and trimming. The data hold approximately 170,000 clones, with approximately 79% observed a single time. This chain connects TRBV29-1 to TRBJ2-1, with TRBD2 identical over 7 bases. The TCR sequence derives from a woman over 75 with acute or convalescent COVID-19. Sequencing was carried out using peripheral blood. This CDR3 reads CSVKISGLLNEQFF. The CDR3 nucleotides read TGCAGCGTTAAGATTAGCGGGCTTCTGAATGAGCAGTTCTTC.